The 28 T cell receptor beta chains presented below share a single source sample, sequenced in a study of graft-versus-host responses after intestinal transplantation. These receptors' antigens are unknown. Clones were read by immunoSEQ multiplex PCR, and TCRdb kept only the in-frame ones, dropping some. The sample includes approximately 99,000 clones, 91% of them seen just once. The sample in question was unstimulated CD4+ T cells sorted from spleen or lymph node cells, obtained before transplant. These receptors all stem from a human donor who was the organ donor for an intestinal transplant.

This chain links TRBV4-2 with TRBJ2-2; 7 bases are shared with TRBD1. Germline V gives CDR1 LGHNA, CDR2 YNFKEQ. The CDR3 covers 16 residues. After removal of 6 bases from V and 2 bases from J, the junction contained 9 bases not matched to a gene. The CDR3 coding sequence is TGTGCCAGCAGGTCGGGTGAGGGGGCTAACACCGGGGAGCTGTTTTTT. It yields the protein CASRSGEGANTGELFF.

This clone was found once. The gene calls are TRBV6-6 and TRBJ1-1, with D perhaps TRBD1 (6 bases). Germline CDR1 is MNHNY and CDR2 is SVGAGI (reference sequence). V was clipped by 7 bases and J by 8 bases, with 20 bases between them. This CDR3 comprises 14 residues. This chain's CDR3 is CASKGRGESGEAFF. CDR3 bases: TGTGCCAGCAAGGGCAGGGGAGAAAGTGGCGAAGCTTTCTTT.

The chain carries TRBV4-1 and TRBJ1-5; possible D gene TRBD1, 5 bases. V lost 0 bases and J lost 3, with 9 bases in between. CDR1 and CDR2 from the germline V gene are MGHRA and YSYEKL. The CDR3 is 15 residues long. The CDR3 loop is CASSQDGRANQPQHF. The CDR3 DNA sequence: TGCGCCAGCAGCCAAGATGGCAGGGCCAATCAGCCCCAGCATTTT.

The chain is built from TRBV7-2 and TRBJ2-7, with 8 bases fitting TRBD1. This CDR3 spans 14 amino acids. Germline V gives CDR1 SGHTA, CDR2 FQGNSA. Losses at the gene ends were 4 bases for V and 6 bases for J; bases not matched to a gene: 8. In nucleotides, the CDR3 is TGTGCCAGCAGCTCCCAGCAGGGGGCAAGCGAGCAGTACTTC. This encodes CASSSQQGASEQYF. Combining the CDR3 with reference TRBV7-2 and TRBJ2-7 gives the whole variable domain GAGVSQSPSNKVTEKGKDVELRCDPISGHTALYWYRQSLGQGLEFLIYFQGNSAPDKSGLPSDRFSAERTGGSVSTLTIQRTQQEDSAVYLCASSSQQGASEQYFGPGTRLTVT.

The genes are TRBV19 and TRBJ1-5; D might be TRBD1 (5 bases). Germline-derived CDR1 and CDR2 are LNHDA and SQIVND (reference sequence). This CDR3 comprises 16 residues. CDR3 sequence reads: CATNQAGRRSNQPQHF. In DNA form, the CDR3 reads TGTGCAACCAACCAGGCGGGGCGCCGTAGCAATCAGCCCCAGCATTTT.

The chain couples TRBV6-1 to TRBJ2-5, with TRBD1 identical over 10 bases. CDR1 and CDR2 (germline): MNHNS, SASEGT. This CDR3 has 14 residues. J lost 2 bases, V lost 8 bases, and 5 bases had no gene match. CDR3 in DNA: TGTGCCAGCCGCCGGGACAGGGGTCAAGAGACCCAGTACTTC. It yields the protein CASRRDRGQETQYF.

The V call is TRBV13, the J call TRBJ2-7, with TRBD1 matching 12 bases. Germline V lookup: CDR1 PRHDT, CDR2 FYEKMQ (reference sequence). V shed 5 bases and J 2 bases; nucleotides not matched to a gene: 10. This CDR3 has 17 amino acids. As DNA, the CDR3 is TGTGCCAGCAGCCACAAACGAAGGGACAGGGGGCCCTACGAGCAGTACTTC. Translated: CASSHKRRDRGPYEQYF.

This clone occurred a few times. The chain couples TRBV6-4 to TRBJ1-4; no firm D call. CDR3 length: 11 residues. Trimming stripped 2 bases from V and 8 bases from J, with 3 bases between. Germline CDR1 reads MRHNA; CDR2 reads SNTAGT. This chain's CDR3 is CASSDVEKLFF. The CDR3 bases are TGTGCCAGCAGTGACGTAGAAAAACTGTTTTTT.

The CDR3 DNA reads as TGCGCCAGCAGCCCCGTGCGGACAACCGGGGAGCTGTTTTTT. It translates to CASSPVRTTGELFF. This rearrangement joins TRBV5-1 to TRBJ2-2; TRBD1 is a possible D gene (5 bases). The V gene's germline CDR1 is SGHRS and CDR2 YFSETQ. There are 14 residues in the CDR3. Trimming cost V 4 bases and J 5 bases, with 12 bases left between them.

This chain links TRBV6-5 with TRBJ1-6; TRBD1 might be the D (6 bases). V was shortened by 7 bases and J by 8 bases, with 18 bases between the two germline ends. Germline CDR1 is MNHEY and CDR2 is SVGAGI. The CDR3 is made up of 15 amino acids. The CDR3 region has the DNA TGTGCCAGCACCGCCGGACAGATCGAGGATTCACCCCTCCACTTT. Encoded protein: CASTAGQIEDSPLHF.

This clone was seen a single time. V gene TRBV27 combines with J gene TRBJ2-3, with D possibly TRBD2 on 6 matching bases. Trimming shortened V by 6 bases and J by 0 bases, and 16 bases separated the two germline ends. The germline V gene has CDR1 MNHEY and CDR2 SMNVEV (reference sequence). The CDR3 is 16 amino acids. CDR3 DNA sequence: TGTGCCAGCAGGACGGGAGTGAGGACTAGCACAGATACGCAGTATTTT. This encodes CASRTGVRTSTDTQYF.

This chain links TRBV29-1 with TRBJ2-1, with 9 bases lining up with TRBD1. This CDR3 contains 14 residues. Germline V gene sequence: CDR1 SQVTM, CDR2 ANQGSEA. Trimming cost V 6 bases and J 3 bases; bases outside gene matches: 6. CDR3 protein: CSVRDRVVYNEQFF. DNA for the CDR3: TGCAGCGTCCGGGACAGGGTTGTCTACAATGAGCAGTTCTTC.

V is TRBV27 and J is TRBJ2-3; 13 positions agree with TRBD2. With 5 bases clipped from V and 2 bases from J, the junction kept 7 bases outside the gene matches. The germline V gene has CDR1 MNHEY and CDR2 SMNVEV (reference sequence). The CDR3 runs 17 residues. The CDR3 bases are TGTGCCAGCAGTATCAGACTAGCGGGGGGCCTCACAGATACGCAGTATTTT. It specifies CASSIRLAGGLTDTQYF.

The chain uses TRBV19 and TRBJ2-7, with 7 bases lining up with TRBD1. The germline CDR1 and CDR2 sequences are LNHDA and SQIVND (reference sequence). Trimming cost V 5 bases and J 6 bases; bases outside gene matches: 10. The CDR3 covers 14 residues. The CDR3 is CASSVTGVGREQYF. The CDR3 DNA is TGTGCCAGTAGTGTCACAGGGGTAGGGCGCGAGCAGTACTTC.

The chain has TRBV9 and TRBJ1-2, with 9 bases identical to TRBD1. V was clipped by 4 bases and J by 3 bases; unmatched bases: 22. The CDR3 sequence is 20 residues long. Germline V lookup: CDR1 SGDLS, CDR2 YYNGEE. In DNA form, the CDR3 reads TGTGCCAGCAGCACCACTAACCCCGGGACAGGGAGTTTGGGCTACTATGGCTACACCTTC. The encoded protein is CASSTTNPGTGSLGYYGYTF.

This chain uses TRBV28 with TRBJ1-2; D is perhaps TRBD1 (5 bases). From germline, CDR1 is MDHEN and CDR2 SYDVKM. The ends were cut back, 3 bases at V and 4 bases at J, with 12 bases in the middle. The CDR3 extends over 14 amino acids. The CDR3 loop reads CASSFGGDFYGYTF. The CDR3 DNA sequence: TGTGCCAGCAGTTTTGGAGGGGACTTCTATGGCTACACCTTC.

This clone is a singleton in its sample. The chain recombines TRBV9 with TRBJ1-6, with D possibly matching TRBD1 (6 bases). The V and J ends lost 4 bases and 14 bases respectively, with 19 bases between them. CDR3 size: 14 residues. Germline assignment: CDR1 SGDLS and CDR2 YYNGEE. The CDR3 loop reads CASSPLVQGLALHF. CDR3 DNA: TGTGCCAGCAGCCCCCTGGTCCAGGGGCTGGCCCTCCACTTT.

This clone was seen just once. The V call is TRBV28, the J call TRBJ1-2; D unclear. The CDR3 spans 13 residues. The germline gives CDR1 MDHEN, CDR2 SYDVKM. The V and J ends lost 8 bases and 0 bases respectively, with 10 bases between them. This chain's CDR3 is CASWGEANYGYTF. In DNA, the CDR3 is TGTGCCAGCTGGGGAGAAGCTAACTATGGCTACACCTTC.

The rearrangement links TRBV11-2 to TRBJ2-7; 8 positions match TRBD1. The CDR3 sequence is 13 residues long. Germline loops: CDR1 SGHAT, CDR2 FQNNGV. V shed 2 bases and J 7 bases; nucleotides not matched to a gene: 4. The DNA for the CDR3 is TGTGCCAGCAGCTTACCAGGGGGCGGTGAGCAGTACTTC. Its protein product is CASSLPGGGEQYF.

The chain has TRBV14 and TRBJ2-1, with 9 bases lining up with TRBD1. Germline V CDR1 and CDR2: SGHDN, FVKESK. V was pared by 4 bases and J by 4 bases, with 11 bases of the junction left unmatched. CDR3 size: 17 residues. CDR3: CASSPRDRVRAYNEQFF. CDR3 in DNA: TGTGCCAGCAGCCCTCGGGACAGGGTAAGGGCTTACAATGAGCAGTTCTTC.

DNA of the CDR3: TGTGCCAGCAGCACCTCACAACAGGTCGGTACCTACAATGAGCAGTTCTTC. Amino acid sequence: CASSTSQQVGTYNEQFF. This chain links TRBV7-3 with TRBJ2-1, with D possibly being TRBD1 (5 bases). Trimming left V 5 bases short and J 2 bases short, with 19 bases between. The CDR3 sequence is 17 residues long. The germline gives CDR1 SGHTA, CDR2 FQGTGA.

The chain is built from TRBV19 and TRBJ1-5, with a weak D call TRBD1 (5 bases). Germline V gene data show CDR1 as LNHDA and CDR2 as SQIVND (reference sequence). The CDR3 is 16 residues long. V lost 0 bases to trimming and J lost 6 bases, with 15 bases between them. The CDR3 sequence: CASSIDNWTPSQPQHF. The CDR3 region has the DNA TGTGCCAGTAGTATAGATAATTGGACACCCAGTCAGCCCCAGCATTTT.

In the case of this clone: This sample also contains other DNA sequences that code for the same CDR3. The rearrangement links TRBV7-9 to TRBJ1-2; 8 positions agree with TRBD1. Per the germline V gene, CDR1 is SEHNR and CDR2 is FQNEAQ (reference sequence). Trimming at V came to 5 bases and at J to 8 bases, leaving 7 bases not matched to a gene. The CDR3 is 13 amino acids. The CDR3 DNA is TGTGCCAGCAGCCCCGGACAGGGTTACGGCTACACCTTC. This encodes CASSPGQGYGYTF.

CDR3 in amino acids: CASSSRRSTLAEAFF. The DNA of the CDR3 is TGTGCCAGCAGTTCCCGACGCTCCACCCTAGCTGAAGCTTTCTTT. The V gene is TRBV6-5, the J gene TRBJ1-1; D remains unclear. The ends were cut back, 4 bases at V and 6 bases at J, with 18 bases in the middle. This CDR3 is built from 15 residues. CDR1 MNHEY and CDR2 SVGAGI come from the germline V gene.

The chain is built from TRBV5-1 and TRBJ1-2; 7 bases are a match to TRBD1. J gave up 4 bases and V 5 bases, and 5 bases lay outside the gene matches. There are 13 residues in the CDR3. Germline V gene data show CDR1 as SGHRS and CDR2 as YFSETQ. Here the CDR3 reads CASSSTGAYGYTF. As DNA, the CDR3 is TGCGCCAGCAGTTCTACAGGGGCCTATGGCTACACCTTC.

The rearrangement joins TRBV29-1 to TRBJ1-4; D uncertain. CDR3 length equals 14 residues. Per germline, CDR1 SQVTM and CDR2 ANQGSEA. Deletions cut 5 bases from V and 6 bases from J, with 16 bases between. DNA for the CDR3: TGCAGCGTTTCGGGCGCAGAGGGAGATGAAAAACTGTTTTTT. Translated, it gives CSVSGAEGDEKLFF.

With respect to this clone: The junction shows a germline mismatch at one end, possibly a read error. The V and J genes are TRBV9 and TRBJ1-6, with no clear D. This CDR3 is 16 amino acids long. CDR1 is SGDLS, CDR2 YYNGEE, per germline. In DNA, the CDR3 is TGTGCCAGCAGCGTAGGGGGATCTGAGGGAGGTTCATCCCTCCACTTT. This encodes CASSVGGSEGGSSLHF. Using reference TRBV9 and TRBJ1-6 for the parts outside the CDR3, the full variable domain is DSGVTQTPKHLITATGQRVTLRCSPRSGDLSVYWYQQSLDQGLQFLIQYYNGEERAKGNILERFSAQQFPDLHSELNLSSLELGDSALYFCASSVGGSEGGSSLHFGNGTRLTVT.

The CDR3 protein is CASSTGAGNIQYF. CDR3 nucleotides: TGTGCCAGCAGCACAGGGGCTGGGAACATTCAGTACTTC. The gene calls are TRBV28 and TRBJ2-4, with 7 bases aligning to TRBD1. Germline V gene sequence: CDR1 MDHEN, CDR2 SYDVKM. Germline trimming cut 6 bases from V and 7 bases from J; bases unmatched to any gene: 6. This CDR3 is 13 amino acids long.